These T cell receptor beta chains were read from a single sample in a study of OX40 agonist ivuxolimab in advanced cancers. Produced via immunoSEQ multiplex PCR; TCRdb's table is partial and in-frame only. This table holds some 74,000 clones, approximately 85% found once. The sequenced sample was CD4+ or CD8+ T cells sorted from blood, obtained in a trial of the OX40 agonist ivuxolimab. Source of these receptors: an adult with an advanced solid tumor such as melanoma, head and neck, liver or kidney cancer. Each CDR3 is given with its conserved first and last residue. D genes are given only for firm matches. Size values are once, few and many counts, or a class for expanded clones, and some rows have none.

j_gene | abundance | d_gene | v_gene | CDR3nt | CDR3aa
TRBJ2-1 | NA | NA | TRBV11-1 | TGTGCCAGCAGCTATCGCAACAATCAAGGGCTTCAGCAGTTCTTC | CASSYRNNQGLQQFF
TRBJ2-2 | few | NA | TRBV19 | TGTGCCAGTAGTTGGAGTCCGGGAGTCACCGGGGAGCTGTTTTTT | CASSWSPGVTGELFF
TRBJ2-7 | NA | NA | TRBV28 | TGTGCCAGCAGTGGGTTTGGGCAGCCGAGCTCCTACGAGCAGTACTTC | CASSGFGQPSSYEQYF
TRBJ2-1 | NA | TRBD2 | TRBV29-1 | TGCAGCGTTGAAGGGACTAGCGGCTCCTACAATGAGCAGTTCTTC | CSVEGTSGSYNEQFF
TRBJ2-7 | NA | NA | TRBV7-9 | TGTGCCAGCAGCTTAGGATTAAAGGGGTTCGAGCAGTACTTC | CASSLGLKGFEQYF
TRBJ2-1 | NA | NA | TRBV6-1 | TGTGCCAGCAGTGAAGCGGGCCACTCCTACAATGAGCAGTTCTTC | CASSEAGHSYNEQFF
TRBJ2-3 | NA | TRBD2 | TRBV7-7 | TGTGCTAGCAGCCCCGTCATTGCGGGAGACACAGATACGCAGTATTTT | CASSPVIAGDTDTQYF
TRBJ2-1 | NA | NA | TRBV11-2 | TGTGCCAGCAGCATCCGAGTGGGGGCCTACAATGAGCAGTTCTTC | CASSIRVGAYNEQFF
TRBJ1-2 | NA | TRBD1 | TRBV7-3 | TGTGCCAGCAGCTCGACAGGGCCCGGGGATGGCTACACCTTC | CASSSTGPGDGYTF
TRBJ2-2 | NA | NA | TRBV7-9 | TGTGCCAGCAAAATGGGTCGCGGGGAGCTGTTTTTT | CASKMGRGELFF
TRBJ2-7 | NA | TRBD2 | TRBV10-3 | TGTGCCATCAGTGAATCGCGGGAGGGCCCAGGCGAGCAGTACTTC | CAISESREGPGEQYF
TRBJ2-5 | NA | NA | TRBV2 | TGTGCCAGCAGTGAAGTCACAGCATCCCAAGAGACCCAGTACTTC | CASSEVTASQETQYF
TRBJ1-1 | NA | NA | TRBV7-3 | TGTGCCAGCAGCCTCCAGGGACCCTCAATGAACACTGAAGCTTTCTTT | CASSLQGPSMNTEAFF
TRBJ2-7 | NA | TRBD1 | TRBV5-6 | TGTGCCAGCAGCGAAACACAGGGGGGACACTACGAGCAGTACTTC | CASSETQGGHYEQYF
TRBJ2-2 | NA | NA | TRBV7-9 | TGTGCCAGCACCCTCACCGGGGAGCTGTTTTTT | CASTLTGELFF
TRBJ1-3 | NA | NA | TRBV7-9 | TGTGCCAGCAGCTTAGGGGAGATCGGAAACACCATATATTTT | CASSLGEIGNTIYF
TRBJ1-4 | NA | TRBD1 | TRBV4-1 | TGCGCCAGCAGAAGACAGGGGGAAAAGAATGAAAAACTGTTTTTT | CASRRQGEKNEKLFF
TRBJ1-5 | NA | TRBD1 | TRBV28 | TGTGCCAGCAGTTCGCCCAGGGGGCTTAGCAATCAGCCCCAGCATTTT | CASSSPRGLSNQPQHF
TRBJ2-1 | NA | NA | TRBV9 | TGTGCCAGCAGCGTAGGGTTAGCGAGTGATGAGCAGTTCTTC | CASSVGLASDEQFF
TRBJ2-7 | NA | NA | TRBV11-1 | TGTGCCAGCAGCTTAGCCGGGCAGTACGAGCAGTACTTC | CASSLAGQYEQYF
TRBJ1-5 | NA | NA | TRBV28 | TGTGCCAGCAGGGGGGAGTTTAGTCAGCCCCAGCATTTT | CASRGEFSQPQHF
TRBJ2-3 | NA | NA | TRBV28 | TGTGCCAGCAGTTTAGTACAGGCAGATACGCAGTATTTT | CASSLVQADTQYF
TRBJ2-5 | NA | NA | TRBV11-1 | TGTGCCAGCAGCTTAACGACAGGTGACCAAGAGACCCAGTACTTC | CASSLTTGDQETQYF
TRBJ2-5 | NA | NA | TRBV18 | TGTGCCAGCTCACCTACCAGCGGTCTTGCGACCCAGTACTTC | CASSPTSGLATQYF
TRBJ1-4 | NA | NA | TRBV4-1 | TGCGCCAGCAGCCAAGATTTGGTAGCGGCTCCAGAATCCCTCAATGAAAAACTGTTTTTT | CASSQDLVAAPESLNEKLFF
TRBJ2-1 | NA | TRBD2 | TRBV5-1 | TGCGCCAGCAGCTTGGATCCAGGCGGGAGGGGTGAGCAGTTCTTC | CASSLDPGGRGEQFF
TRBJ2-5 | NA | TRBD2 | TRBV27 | TGTGCCAGCAGTTTATCCCAGCGGGAGATGGAGACCCAGTACTTC | CASSLSQREMETQYF
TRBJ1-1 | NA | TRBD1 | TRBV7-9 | TGTGCCAGCAGCTTAGGGCCGGGAAGGACAGGAGTCACGGCTTTCTTT | CASSLGPGRTGVTAFF
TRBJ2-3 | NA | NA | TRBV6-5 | TGTGCCAGCAGGCAAACCGGGACATACACAGATACGCAGTATTTT | CASRQTGTYTDTQYF
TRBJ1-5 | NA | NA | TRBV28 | TGTGCCAGCAGTTTTACAGGGTCCTATCAGCCCCAGCATTTT | CASSFTGSYQPQHF
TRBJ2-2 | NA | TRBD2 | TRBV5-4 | TGTGCCAGCAGCTTGGACCTAGCGGGAGGTGCGCAGCTGTTTTTT | CASSLDLAGGAQLFF
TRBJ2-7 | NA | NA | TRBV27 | TGTGCCAGCAGTTTGGGGCGGATGGTTGACGAGCAGTACTTC | CASSLGRMVDEQYF
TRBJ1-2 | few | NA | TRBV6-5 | TGTGCCAGCAGTTACTCCCCGGGACAACTCGGCTATGGCTACACCTTC | CASSYSPGQLGYGYTF
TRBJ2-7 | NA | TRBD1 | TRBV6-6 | TGTGCCAGCAGTTACACAGGGGGCAACTACGAGCAGTACTTC | CASSYTGGNYEQYF
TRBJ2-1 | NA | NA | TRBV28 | TGTGCCAGCAGTTTTTACAATGAGCAGTTCTTC | CASSFYNEQFF
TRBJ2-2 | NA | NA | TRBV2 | TGTGCCAGCATAAGGTCTTTTCCCGGGGAGCTGTTTTTT | CASIRSFPGELFF
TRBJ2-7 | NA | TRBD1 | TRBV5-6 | TGTGCCAGCAGCCCAGGACAGGGGGCTTACGAGCAGTACTTC | CASSPGQGAYEQYF
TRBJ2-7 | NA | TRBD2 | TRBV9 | TGTGCCAGCAGCCCGGGACTAGACTCCTACGAGCAGTACTTC | CASSPGLDSYEQYF
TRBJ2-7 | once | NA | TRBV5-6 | TGTGCCAGCAGCACCCCGGAGAAAGGGGAAGAGGGCGAGCAGTACTTC | CASSTPEKGEEGEQYF
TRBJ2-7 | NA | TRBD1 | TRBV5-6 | TGTGCCAGCAGCTACGGGACAGACCTCCCGTGCTTC | CASSYGTDLPCF
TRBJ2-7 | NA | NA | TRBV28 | TGTGCCAGCAGCCACCTTCCCCGTGGCACCTTACGCGAGCAGTACTTC | CASSHLPRGTLREQYF
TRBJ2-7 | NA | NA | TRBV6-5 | TGTGCCAGCAGCCCCGGGGCCACCTACGAGCAGTACTTC | CASSPGATYEQYF
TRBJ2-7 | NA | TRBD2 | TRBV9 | TGTGCCAGCAGCACCTCGGGAGCGGGATCCTACGAGCAGTACTTC | CASSTSGAGSYEQYF
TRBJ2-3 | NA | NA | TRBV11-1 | TGTGCCAGCAGCTCAGGGACTTCCCCGTCCCCTAGCACAGATACGCAGTATTTT | CASSSGTSPSPSTDTQYF
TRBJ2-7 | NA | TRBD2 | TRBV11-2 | TGTGCCAGCAGCTTACGGGAGGGCTCGGATGAGCAGTACTTC | CASSLREGSDEQYF
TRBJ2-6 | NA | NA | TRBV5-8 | TGTGCCAGCAGCTTGGATGGATCTGGTGACAGAATCTCTGGGGCCAACGTCCTGACTTTC | CASSLDGSGDRISGANVLTF
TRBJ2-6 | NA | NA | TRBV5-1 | TGCGCCAGCAGCTTGGGGCCCTCTGGGGCCAACGTCCTGACTTTC | CASSLGPSGANVLTF
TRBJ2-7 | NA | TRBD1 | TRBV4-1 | TGCGCCAGCAGCGATCAGGGGGTGACCTACGAGCAGTACTTC | CASSDQGVTYEQYF
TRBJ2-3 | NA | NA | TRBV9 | TGTGCCAGCAGCCAGGGCGGGCCTAGCACAGATACGCAGTATTTT | CASSQGGPSTDTQYF
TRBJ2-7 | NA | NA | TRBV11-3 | TGTGCCAGCAGCTTAGGGGACTACGAGCAGTACTTC | CASSLGDYEQYF
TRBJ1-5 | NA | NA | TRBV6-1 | TGTGCCAGCAGTGAACCGGGGGCGACGTCTAATCAGCCCCAGCATTTT | CASSEPGATSNQPQHF
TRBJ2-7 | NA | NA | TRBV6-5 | TGTGCCAGCACCAACGGGGAGGGAGGGGGATACGAGCAGTACTTC | CASTNGEGGGYEQYF
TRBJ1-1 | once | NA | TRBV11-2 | TGTGCCAGCAGCTTAGCGGCAGGCCCCACTGAAGCTTTCTTT | CASSLAAGPTEAFF
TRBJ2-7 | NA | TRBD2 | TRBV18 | TGTGCCAGCTCACCAGTCCGAGCTAGCGGAGAAGGACGCTACGAGCAGTACTTC | CASSPVRASGEGRYEQYF
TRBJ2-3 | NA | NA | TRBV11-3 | TGTGCCAGCACCCGAGGGGGGAGAACAGATACGCAGTATTTT | CASTRGGRTDTQYF
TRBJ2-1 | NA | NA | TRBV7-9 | TGTGCCAGCAGCCCTTCCGGAGGTCCTTACAATGAGCAGTTCTTC | CASSPSGGPYNEQFF
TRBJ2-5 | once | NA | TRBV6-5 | TGTGCCAGCAGTTCCGCAGGGGTTTATCAAGAGACCCAGTACTTC | CASSSAGVYQETQYF
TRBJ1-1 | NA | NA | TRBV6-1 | TGTGCCAGCAGTGAAGTAGAACAGAGCACTGAAGCTTTCTTT | CASSEVEQSTEAFF
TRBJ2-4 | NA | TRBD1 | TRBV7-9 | TGTGCCAGCAGCCCAATAGGGGACAGGGGTAAAAACATTCAGTACTTC | CASSPIGDRGKNIQYF